This TCR beta chain was identified during a study of shared clonotypes between healthy human individuals. Study summary: The donors, two women and a few men, were aged 18 to 49.

Germline V gene lookup returns CDR1 SGHRS and CDR2 YFSETQ. The CDR3 is made up of 13 amino acids. V was shortened by 4 bases and J by 5 bases, with 9 bases between the two germline ends. TCRdb keeps only in-frame clones here, not all; method: immunoSEQ multiplex PCR. The data hold 300,000 to 350,000 clones, with more than 60% observed a single time. Sequencing used memory CD4+ T cells sorted from blood. Noted subset: CD45RA-negative fraction. The chain is built from TRBV5-1 and TRBJ1-4; D possibly corresponds to TRBD1 (6 bases). This TCR was recovered from a man aged 30 to 39 in good health. The CDR3 nucleotides are TGCGCCAGCAGCCGGGACAAAAATGAAAAACTGTTTTTT. Residues: CASSRDKNEKLFF.